This T cell receptor beta chain was sequenced during a study of PD-1 blockade in classical Hodgkin lymphoma. Every one of the patients relapsed after autologous stem cell transplantation (brentuximab vedotin exposure was variable). The method was immunoSEQ multiplex PCR; TCRdb's version includes in-frame clones alone and lacks a portion of them. The sample lists roughly 92,000 clones, roughly 92% occurring once. V was trimmed by 10 bases and J by 7 bases, leaving 8 bases between them. The CDR3 is 9 amino acids. The germline V gene has CDR1 MDHEN and CDR2 SYDVKM. The V and J genes are TRBV28 and TRBJ2-7; D unclear. The receptor's source is a human donor with classical Hodgkin lymphoma. The specimen was peripheral blood mononuclear cells (PBMCs), collected at baseline. Here the CDR3 reads CAMNREQYF. As DNA, the CDR3 is TGTGCCATGAATCGGGAGCAGTACTTC.